This T cell receptor beta chain was found in a study of glioma-infiltrating T cells. Notes on the study in general: Gliomas, especially low-grade, showed above-expected tissue-blood divergence; non-neoplastic patients showed below. CDR3 overlap between tissue and blood was very small.

In regard to this clonotype: Its antigen is undetermined.

TCR alpha and beta CDR3 regions were amplified from RNA using iRepertoire nested multiplex PCR. TCRdb reprocessed the multiplex PCR reads via MiXCR and lists one record per CDR3 protein. The sample lists about 410,000 distinct CDR3 sequences; roughly 41% were seen once. This receptor was obtained from a human donor with low-grade glioma or glioblastoma, undergoing nonglioma brain surgery, or in good health (not recorded which). Sequenced input: glioma tissue, nonneoplastic brain tissue, or PBMCs (not recorded which).

CDR3 DNA sequence: TGCAGTGCTAGAGGAGGGACAGGGTACGAGCAGTACTTC. Its translation: CSARGGTGYEQYF. The V and J genes are TRBV20-1 and TRBJ2-7; TRBD1 aligns across 9 bases. With 1 base clipped from V and 4 bases from J, the junction kept 2 bases outside the gene matches. Looked up from germline, CDR1 is DFQATT and CDR2 is SNEGSKA (reference sequence). The CDR3 runs 13 residues.